The 22 T cell receptor beta chains in this list originate from one sample, sequenced in a study of OX40 agonist ivuxolimab in advanced cancers. Produced via immunoSEQ multiplex PCR; TCRdb's table is partial and in-frame only. The table has just under 65,000 clones, roughly 85% seen once. The material sequenced was CD4+ or CD8+ T cells sorted from blood, taken in a trial of the OX40 agonist ivuxolimab. The receptors shown here come from an adult with an advanced solid tumor such as melanoma, head and neck, liver or kidney cancer.

V gene TRBV7-3 combines with J gene TRBJ1-1; TRBD1 matches at 7 bases. The CDR3 spans 13 residues. With V trimmed by 5 bases and J by 4 bases, 4 bases remained unmatched. In germline, CDR1 is SGHTA, CDR2 FQGTGA. CDR3 region: CASSPGTVTEAFF. The CDR3 nucleotides are TGTGCCAGCAGCCCAGGGACAGTCACTGAAGCTTTCTTT.

This clone was counted a few times. This chain links TRBV2 with TRBJ2-2, with D possibly matching TRBD1 (7 bases). Germline assignment: CDR1 SNHLY and CDR2 FYNNEI. The CDR3 loop spans 16 amino acids. V shed 4 bases and J shed 4 bases, with 16 bases lying between them. DNA for the CDR3: TGTGCCAGCAGTGGTCCAGGGGGGCTGGGCACCGGGGAGCTGTTTTTT. As protein: CASSGPGGLGTGELFF.

J is TRBJ2-3 and V is TRBV15; D call uncertain. Trimming pared 1 base from V and 4 bases from J, leaving 12 bases between. Germline CDR1 is LNHNV and CDR2 is YYDKDF (reference sequence). CDR3 length: 15 amino acids. This chain's CDR3 is CATSRGGPKSDTQYF. The CDR3 DNA reads as TGTGCCACCAGCAGAGGGGGTCCCAAATCAGATACGCAGTATTTT.

The J gene is TRBJ1-1, the V gene TRBV10-1; no firm D call. V gave up 4 bases and J gave up 1 base, with 10 bases separating them. CDR3 length: 14 residues. Germline V gives CDR1 WNHNN, CDR2 SYGVQD (reference sequence). The CDR3 reads CASSGADTNTEAFF. CDR3 bases: TGCGCCAGCAGTGGGGCAGATACGAACACTGAAGCTTTCTTT.

The CDR3 region has the DNA TGTGCCAGCAGTTCCCCCCGACAGGGGATACAAGAGACCCAGTACTTC. As protein: CASSSPRQGIQETQYF. The J gene is TRBJ2-5, the V gene TRBV28, with TRBD1 matching 8 bases. Losses at the gene ends were 4 bases for V and 2 bases for J; bases not matched to a gene: 9. The germline V gene has CDR1 MDHEN and CDR2 SYDVKM. The CDR3 spans 16 residues.

The V call is TRBV7-9, the J call TRBJ2-3; 10 bases are shared with TRBD2. The junction had 5 bases not matched to a gene; V was cut back by 3 bases and J by 2 bases. The CDR3 totals 16 residues. The germline gives CDR1 SEHNR, CDR2 FQNEAQ (reference sequence). CDR3 region: CASSFGLAADTDTQYF. In DNA form, the CDR3 reads TGTGCCAGCAGCTTCGGACTAGCGGCCGACACAGATACGCAGTATTTT.

The CDR3 nucleotides are TGTGCCAGTAGTATAGATATCACCCGTGGCTACACCTTC. Its translation: CASSIDITRGYTF. The chain uses TRBV19 and TRBJ1-2; D uncertain. Trimming shortened V by 0 bases and J by 7 bases, and 9 bases separated the two germline ends. This CDR3 has 13 residues. Germline values: CDR1 LNHDA, CDR2 SQIVND (reference sequence).

The chain employs TRBV9 and TRBJ2-7; D might be TRBD1 (5 bases). Germline V lookup: CDR1 SGDLS, CDR2 YYNGEE. Trimming left V 4 bases short and J 5 bases short, with 16 bases between. The CDR3 covers 14 residues. The DNA of the CDR3 is TGTGCCAGCAGCCGATCAGAAAAAGGGGACGAGCAGTACTTC. This translates into CASSRSEKGDEQYF.

CDR3 DNA: TGTGCCAGCAGTACCTGGACAGGGAGCTCCTACAATGAGCAGTTCTTC. It yields the protein CASSTWTGSSYNEQFF. The gene calls are TRBV28 and TRBJ2-1; 8 nucleotides match TRBD1. The V segment lost 5 bases and the J segment 0 bases; nucleotides outside the gene matches: 6. This CDR3 region has 16 residues. CDR1 and CDR2 (germline): MDHEN, SYDVKM.

The DNA for the CDR3 is TGTGCCAGCAGCTTTCAGGGTCGGGGTCCTCCCAACGAGCAGTACTTC. Its translation: CASSFQGRGPPNEQYF. The rearrangement joins TRBV5-6 to TRBJ2-7, with D perhaps matching TRBD1 or TRBD2 (5 bases each). Germline V lookup: CDR1 SGHDT, CDR2 YYEEEE. The CDR3 runs to 16 residues. V shed 2 bases and J shed 5 bases, with 20 bases lying between them.

The chain recombines TRBV11-3 with TRBJ2-3; unclear D gene. V lost 1 base and J 8 bases, leaving 7 bases between the germline ends. This CDR3 is 12 amino acids long. From germline, CDR1 is SGHNT and CDR2 YENEEA. The CDR3 coding sequence is TGTGCCAGCAGCTTAGTATCGGGTACGCAGTATTTT. It specifies CASSLVSGTQYF.

The V call is TRBV5-4, the J call TRBJ2-1; tentative D call: TRBD2 (6 bases). Trimming left V 5 bases short and J 1 base short, with 16 bases between. Germline V gives CDR1 SGHNT, CDR2 YYREEE (reference sequence). The CDR3 loop spans 16 amino acids. This chain's CDR3 is CASRGGGEGSYNEQFF. The CDR3 DNA is TGTGCCAGCAGGGGGGGTGGAGAGGGGTCCTACAATGAGCAGTTCTTC.

The V and J genes are TRBV5-5 and TRBJ1-4, with 7 bases aligning to TRBD1. With V trimmed by 4 bases and J by 6 bases, 9 bases remained unmatched. This CDR3 contains 15 residues. From germline, CDR1 is SGHKS and CDR2 YYEKEE (reference sequence). CDR3 nucleotide sequence: TGTGCCAGCAGCAGCAACAGGGGTATTGATGAAAAACTGTTTTTT. Its protein product is CASSSNRGIDEKLFF.

The chain combines TRBV30 with TRBJ2-3; 8 bases map to TRBD2. This CDR3 has 13 residues. Trimming removed 8 bases from V and 9 bases from J; junction bases left unmatched: 13. Per the germline V gene, CDR1 is GTSNPN and CDR2 is SVGIG (reference sequence). The CDR3 bases are TGTGCCCGAGAAAAGAGGGGACTAGTGACGCAGTATTTT. As protein: CAREKRGLVTQYF.

This clone is a singleton in its sample. V gene TRBV10-1 combines with J gene TRBJ1-1, with D unclear. This CDR3 has 13 amino acids. Trimming left V 3 bases short and J 0 bases short, with 5 bases between. The V gene's germline CDR1 is WNHNN and CDR2 SYGVQD (reference sequence). The CDR3 here is CASSDSMNTEAFF. In nucleotides, the CDR3 is TGCGCCAGCAGTGACAGCATGAACACTGAAGCTTTCTTT.

This chain joins TRBV2 and TRBJ2-2, with D hard to call. Germline CDR1 reads SNHLY; CDR2 reads FYNNEI. V dropped 3 bases and J dropped 3 bases, with 8 bases sitting between them. The CDR3 consists of 14 residues. The DNA for the CDR3 is TGTGCCAGCAGTGAGGCCGACCACACCGGGGAGCTGTTTTTT. Amino acid sequence: CASSEADHTGELFF.

This clone appeared once. The chain links TRBV15 to TRBJ2-7; D might be TRBD1 (5 bases). The CDR3 sequence is 15 residues long. Germline CDR1 LNHNV, CDR2 YYDKDF (reference sequence). Trimming cost V 1 base and J 1 base, with 11 bases left between them. The DNA for the CDR3 is TGTGCCACCAGCAGAGCGGCTGGGGCGTCCTACGAGCAGTACTTC. It is translated as CATSRAAGASYEQYF.

This chain's CDR3 is CASSGQRLTDTQYF. In DNA form, the CDR3 reads TGTGCCAGCAGCGGACAGCGGCTCACAGATACGCAGTATTTT. The chain combines TRBV5-6 with TRBJ2-3, with D maybe TRBD1 (6 bases). Germline V gene sequence: CDR1 SGHDT, CDR2 YYEEEE. V shed 4 bases and J shed 2 bases, with 11 bases lying between them. This CDR3 is built from 14 residues.

The rearrangement uses TRBV19 and TRBJ1-3; D not resolved. Germline V gene data show CDR1 as LNHDA and CDR2 as SQIVND (reference sequence). The V gene lost 3 bases and the J gene lost 0 bases, with 6 bases spanning the gap. The CDR3 loop spans 14 amino acids. The DNA for the CDR3 is TGTGCCAGTAGTATCGCCCACTCTGGAAACACCATATATTTT. This codes for CASSIAHSGNTIYF.

This clone was found once. One end of the junction fails to match germline, which may point to a read error. The V and J genes are TRBV30 and TRBJ1-4, with TRBD1 matching 8 bases. This CDR3 has 13 residues. Germline CDR1 is GTSNPN and CDR2 is SVGIG (reference sequence). CDR3 in amino acids: CAWRPYADGQGLF. CDR3 bases: TGTGCCTGGAGACCCTACGCCGACGGACAGGGACTTTTT.

V usage is TRBV5-1 and J usage is TRBJ2-5; possible D gene TRBD2, 7 bases. Trimming removed 0 bases from V and 1 base from J, with 10 bases in between. Germline CDR1 reads SGHRS; CDR2 reads YFSETQ. This CDR3 contains 15 residues. The CDR3 spells CASSLDRGGQETQYF. For the CDR3, the DNA is TGCGCCAGCAGCTTGGATAGGGGGGGCCAAGAGACCCAGTACTTC.

This clone showed up just a few times. The genes are TRBV6-1 and TRBJ2-3; 9 bases map to TRBD1. Trimming took 3 bases from V and 3 from J; bases not matched to a gene: 7. The CDR3 contains 16 residues. CDR1 and CDR2 from the germline V gene are MNHNS and SASEGT. This CDR3 reads CASSEDRGDLTDTQYF. The CDR3 DNA sequence: TGTGCCAGCAGTGAGGACAGGGGTGATCTTACAGATACGCAGTATTTT.